The rows below give T cell receptor beta chains drawn from one sample of a study of vaccination and CD4 T cells after COVID-19. TCRdb reprocessed the PCR reads via MiXCR and lists one record per CDR3 protein. The sample lists tens of thousands of distinct CDR3 sequences; roughly 40% were seen once. These receptors have no identified antigens. The sample consisted of CD4+ T cells from blood, cultured in vitro, taken after SARS-CoV-2 vaccination. The receptors stem from a human donor who had recovered from COVID-19. Each CDR3 is given with its conserved first and last residue. Fields, in order: CDR3 DNA, CDR3 protein, V gene, D gene, clone size, J gene. D genes are given only for firm matches. Expanded clones are given a class, and other clones once, few, many or no size at all.

TGTGCCAGCAGCGTTTCTAGACTAACATACAATGAGCAGTTCTTC CASSVSRLTYNEQFF TRBV9 . few TRBJ2-1
TGTGCCAGCAGCCGGGACAGGGTTAACGAAAAACTGTTTTTT CASSRDRVNEKLFF TRBV6-1 TRBD1 . TRBJ1-4
TGCAGTGCTAGAGAAGGGTTCAATCAGCCCCAGCATTTT CSAREGFNQPQHF TRBV20-1 . few TRBJ1-5
TGTGCCGGTAGTACGTTGAGCTCCTATAATTCACCCCTCCACTTT CAGSTLSSYNSPLHF TRBV19 . . TRBJ1-6
TGTGCCAGTAGTATAAAAGGACAGGGCGGGGGACAGCCCCAGCATTTT CASSIKGQGGGQPQHF TRBV19 TRBD1 medium-sized TRBJ1-5
TGCAGTGCTAGAGACGGCGGGGGAGGTGAGACCCAGTACTTC CSARDGGGGETQYF TRBV20-1 TRBD2 few TRBJ2-5
TGTGCCAGCACCGGGACAGGGAGAGGGAGAGAGACCCAGTACTTC CASTGTGRGRETQYF TRBV7-2 TRBD1 few TRBJ2-5
TGTGCCAGCAGCAAAGATGTGGCAGTTAGCAACTATGGCTACACCTTC CASSKDVAVSNYGYTF TRBV21-1 . . TRBJ1-2
TGTGCCATCAGGCCCGGGACAGGGGGCAATCAGCCCCAGCATTTT CAIRPGTGGNQPQHF TRBV10-3 TRBD1 . TRBJ1-5
TGCAGTGCTAGGGCCGGGTTTAATTCACCCCTCCACTTT CSARAGFNSPLHF TRBV20-1 . few TRBJ1-6
TGTGCCAGTAGCCGGACTACTCCTAACACAGATACGCAGTATTTT CASSRTTPNTDTQYF TRBV19 . . TRBJ2-3
TGTGCCTGGAGCGCGGCTGAAGCTTTCTTT CAWSAAEAFF TRBV30 . . TRBJ1-1
TGTGCCAGCAGCTTAGTGTCAGACCAAGCGAACACCGGGGAGCTGTTTTTT CASSLVSDQANTGELFF TRBV7-2 . . TRBJ2-2
TGCAGTGCTGGAAGCCCGGGACTAGCGGGGGCAGGGGAGCAGTTCTTC CSAGSPGLAGAGEQFF TRBV20-1 TRBD2 . TRBJ2-1
TGTGCCAGCTCACCGCAACCCAGGGGGCTGAACACTGAAGCTTTCTTT CASSPQPRGLNTEAFF TRBV18 TRBD1 . TRBJ1-1
TGTGCCACCAGCAGAGATTTAGGCAAGACCCAGTACTTC CATSRDLGKTQYF TRBV15 . few TRBJ2-5
TGCAGTGCTAGAGCTATGGCAGTAGGCTACACCTTC CSARAMAVGYTF TRBV20-1 . few TRBJ1-2
TGTGCCAGCAGCTTAGTACCACCTGAGATGAACACTGAAGCTTTCTTT CASSLVPPEMNTEAFF TRBV7-6 . . TRBJ1-1
TGTGCCTGGGACGCGGGGAAGGCCCTCCACTTT CAWDAGKALHF TRBV30 . few TRBJ1-6
TGTGCCAGCAGTTACTCGATCGGATCGTATCTCAACACTGAAGCTTTCTTT CASSYSIGSYLNTEAFF TRBV6-5 . once TRBJ1-1
TGCGCCAGCAGCTGGGGCCAGTCCACTATTAACTATGGCTACACCTTC CASSWGQSTINYGYTF TRBV5-1 . . TRBJ1-2
TGCAGTGCTAGAGGGCCGGCAGGGATCAATCAGCCCCAGCATTTT CSARGPAGINQPQHF TRBV20-1 . . TRBJ1-5
TGCGCCAGCAGCCAAGAACTAGCGGGGGCCTACAATGAGCAGTTCTTC CASSQELAGAYNEQFF TRBV4-3 TRBD2 . TRBJ2-1
TGTGCCAGCAGCCCCAGGGGGAATTCACCCCTCCACTTT CASSPRGNSPLHF TRBV7-2 TRBD1 . TRBJ1-6
TGCAGTGCTAGATCGTGGACAGGGCGAACCGGGGAGCTGTTTTTT CSARSWTGRTGELFF TRBV20-1 TRBD1 few TRBJ2-2
TGTGCCAGCAGCGCACCGGGACAGGGAGGAGAGACCCAGTACTTC CASSAPGQGGETQYF TRBV11-1 TRBD1 . TRBJ2-5
TGCGCCAGCAGCCCCGCGGGGCTTGGCGAGCAGTACTTC CASSPAGLGEQYF TRBV4-1 . . TRBJ2-7
TGTGCCAGTAGTATAGGTTCCTCCGGGGAGCTGTTTTTT CASSIGSSGELFF TRBV19 . . TRBJ2-2
TGTGCCAGCAGGGGGACTAGCGGGGGAAATGAGCAGTTCTTC CASRGTSGGNEQFF TRBV6-1 TRBD2 . TRBJ2-1
TGCAGTGCGGCTAGGGGCTTGGGGGAGCAGTTCTTC CSAARGLGEQFF TRBV20-1 . few TRBJ2-1
TGTGCCAGCAGTCCTCCCGCGGGACAGGGCTTACATGAGCAGTTCTTC CASSPPAGQGLHEQFF TRBV11-3 TRBD1 few TRBJ2-1
TGTGCCACCAGTGCCAGGGAGGGTTCACCCCTCCACTTT CATSAREGSPLHF TRBV24-1 . few TRBJ1-6
TGTGCCATCTCGGGGGGCGCGAGAACCGGGGAGCTGTTTTTT CAISGGARTGELFF TRBV10-3 . few TRBJ2-2